These 4 T cell receptor beta chains share one sample of origin, sequenced in a study of CD8+CD57+ T cells in acquired aplastic anemia. TCR beta VDJ and CDR3 were profiled, and genomic DNA was the template. TCRdb ran MiXCR on the reads and lists one entry per CDR3 protein. This sample has about 470,000 distinct CDR3 sequences, with around a third found just once. All patients picked for sequencing had shown, by flow cytometry, an expansion of CD8+CD57+ cells. The sequenced sample consisted of sorted CD4+, CD8+, or CD8+CD57+ T cells (not recorded which) from PBMCs. Source of these receptors: a human donor with aplastic anemia.

This clonotype showed up just a few times. V usage is TRBV7-2 and J usage is TRBJ1-4; D unresolved. The CDR3 covers 14 residues. The germline V gene has CDR1 SGHTA and CDR2 FQGNSA. Trimming cost V 5 bases and J 2 bases, with 9 bases left between them. CDR3 sequence reads: CASSLRDTNEKLFF. CDR3 in DNA: TGTGCCAGCAGCCTCAGAGATACTAATGAAAAACTGTTTTTT. Together with reference TRBV7-2 and TRBJ1-4, the CDR3 gives the full variable domain: GAGVSQSPSNKVTEKGKDVELRCDPISGHTALYWYRQSLGQGLEFLIYFQGNSAPDKSGLPSDRFSAERTGGSVSTLTIQRTQQEDSAVYLCASSLRDTNEKLFFGSGTQLSVL.

This clonotype was observed many times. V gene TRBV29-1 combines with J gene TRBJ2-1; D not certain. V was pared by 7 bases and J by 3 bases, with 13 bases between. The CDR3 is made up of 13 amino acids. Germline CDR1 SQVTM, CDR2 ANQGSEA. The CDR3, as DNA: TGCAGCGCTACCGGACCCGGCTACAATGAGCAGTTCTTC. Its translation: CSATGPGYNEQFF.

This clonotype was detected many times. The J gene is TRBJ1-2, the V gene TRBV5-6, with 8 bases fitting TRBD1. The CDR3 length is 13 residues. V gave up 4 bases and J gave up 6 bases; unmatched junction bases: 5. Looked up from germline, CDR1 is SGHDT and CDR2 is YYEEEE. CDR3 region: CASSTQGAHGYTF. The CDR3 region has the DNA TGTGCCAGCAGCACGCAGGGGGCGCATGGCTACACCTTC.

The chain couples TRBV10-1 to TRBJ2-2, with D uncertain. The CDR3 runs to 13 residues. Per germline, CDR1 WNHNN and CDR2 SYGVQD (reference sequence). V was trimmed by 6 bases and J by 0 bases, leaving 5 bases between them. CDR3 amino acids: CASRQANTGELFF. CDR3 nucleotide sequence: TGCGCCAGCAGGCAGGCGAACACCGGGGAGCTGTTTTTT.